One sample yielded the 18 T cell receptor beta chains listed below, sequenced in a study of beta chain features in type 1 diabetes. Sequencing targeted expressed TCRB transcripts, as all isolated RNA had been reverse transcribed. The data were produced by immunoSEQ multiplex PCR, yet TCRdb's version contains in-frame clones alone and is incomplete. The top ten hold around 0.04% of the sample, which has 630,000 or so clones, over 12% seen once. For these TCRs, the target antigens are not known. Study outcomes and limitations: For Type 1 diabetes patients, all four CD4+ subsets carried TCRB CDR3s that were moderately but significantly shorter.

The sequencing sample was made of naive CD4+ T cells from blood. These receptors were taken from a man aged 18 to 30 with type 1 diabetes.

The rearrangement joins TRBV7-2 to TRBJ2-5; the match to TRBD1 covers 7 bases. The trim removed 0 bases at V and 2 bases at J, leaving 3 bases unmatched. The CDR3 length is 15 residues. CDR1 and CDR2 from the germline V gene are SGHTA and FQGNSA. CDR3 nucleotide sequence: TGTGCCAGCAGCTTAGCGGGACAGTTTCAAGAGACCCAGTACTTC. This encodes CASSLAGQFQETQYF.

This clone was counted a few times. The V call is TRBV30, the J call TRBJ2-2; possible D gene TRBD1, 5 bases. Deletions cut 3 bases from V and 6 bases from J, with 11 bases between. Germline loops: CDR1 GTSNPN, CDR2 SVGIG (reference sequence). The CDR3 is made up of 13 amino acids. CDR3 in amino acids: CAWSLRVSGELFF. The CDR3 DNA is TGTGCCTGGAGCCTCAGGGTCTCCGGGGAGCTGTTTTTT.

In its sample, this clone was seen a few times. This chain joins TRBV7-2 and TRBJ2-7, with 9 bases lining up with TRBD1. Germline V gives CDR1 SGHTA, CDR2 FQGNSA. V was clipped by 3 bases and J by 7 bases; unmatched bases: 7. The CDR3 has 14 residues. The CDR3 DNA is TGTGCCAGCAGCTTGCAGGGACAGGGTCGTGAGCAGTACTTC. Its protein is CASSLQGQGREQYF.

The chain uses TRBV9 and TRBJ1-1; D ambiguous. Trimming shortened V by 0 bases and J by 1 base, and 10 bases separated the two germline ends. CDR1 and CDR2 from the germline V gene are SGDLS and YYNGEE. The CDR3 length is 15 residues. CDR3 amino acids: CASSVVVDGNTEAFF. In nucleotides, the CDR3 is TGTGCCAGCAGCGTAGTCGTCGACGGGAACACTGAAGCTTTCTTT.

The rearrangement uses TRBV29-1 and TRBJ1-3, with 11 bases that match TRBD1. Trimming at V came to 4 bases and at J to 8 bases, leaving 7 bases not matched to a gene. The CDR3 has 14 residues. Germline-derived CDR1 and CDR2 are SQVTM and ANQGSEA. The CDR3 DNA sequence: TGCAGCGTTGTCGGACAGGGGGCCGTGGACACCATATATTTT. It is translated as CSVVGQGAVDTIYF.

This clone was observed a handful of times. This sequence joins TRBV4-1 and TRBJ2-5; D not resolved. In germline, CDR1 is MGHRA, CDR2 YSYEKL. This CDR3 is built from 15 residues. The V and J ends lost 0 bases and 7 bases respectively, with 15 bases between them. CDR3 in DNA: TGCGCCAGCAGCCAAGATAGTTCTCCCGGGTGGACCCAGTACTTC. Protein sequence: CASSQDSSPGWTQYF.

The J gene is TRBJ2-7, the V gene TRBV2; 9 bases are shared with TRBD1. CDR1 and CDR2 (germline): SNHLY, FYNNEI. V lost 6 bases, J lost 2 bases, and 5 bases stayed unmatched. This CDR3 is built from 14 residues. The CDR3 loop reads CASRWTGATYEQYF. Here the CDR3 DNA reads TGTGCCAGCAGGTGGACAGGGGCGACCTACGAGCAGTACTTC.

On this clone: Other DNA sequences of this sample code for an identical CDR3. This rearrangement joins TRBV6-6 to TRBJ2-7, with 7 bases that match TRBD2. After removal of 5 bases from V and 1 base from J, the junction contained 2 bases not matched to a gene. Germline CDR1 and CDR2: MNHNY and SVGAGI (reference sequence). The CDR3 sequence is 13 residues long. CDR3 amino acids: CASSPGGSYEQYF. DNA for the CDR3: TGTGCCAGCAGTCCGGGGGGATCCTACGAGCAGTACTTC.

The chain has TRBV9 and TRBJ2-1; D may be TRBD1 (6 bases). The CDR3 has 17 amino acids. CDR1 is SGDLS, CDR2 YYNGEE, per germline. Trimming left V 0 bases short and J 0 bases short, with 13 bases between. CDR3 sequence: CASSVAPQGISYNEQFF. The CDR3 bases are TGTGCCAGCAGCGTAGCTCCCCAGGGGATCTCCTACAATGAGCAGTTCTTC.

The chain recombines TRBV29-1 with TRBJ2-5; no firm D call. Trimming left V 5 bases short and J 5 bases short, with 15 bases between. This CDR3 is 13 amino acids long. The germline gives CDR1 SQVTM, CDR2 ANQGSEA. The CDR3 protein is CSVLRQPGETQYF. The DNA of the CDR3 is TGCAGCGTTCTCAGGCAACCTGGGGAGACCCAGTACTTC.

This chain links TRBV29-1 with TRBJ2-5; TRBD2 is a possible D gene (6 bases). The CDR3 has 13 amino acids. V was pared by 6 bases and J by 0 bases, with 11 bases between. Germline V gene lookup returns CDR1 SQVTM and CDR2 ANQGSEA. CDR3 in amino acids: CSVERDYQETQYF. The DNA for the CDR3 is TGCAGCGTGGAGAGGGACTACCAAGAGACCCAGTACTTC. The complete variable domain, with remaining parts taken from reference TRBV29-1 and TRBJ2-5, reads SAVISQKPSRDICQRGTSLTIQCQVDSQVTMMFWYRQQPGQSLTLIATANQGSEATYESGFVIDKFPISRPNLTFSTLTVSNMSPEDSSIYLCSVERDYQETQYFGPGTRLLVL.

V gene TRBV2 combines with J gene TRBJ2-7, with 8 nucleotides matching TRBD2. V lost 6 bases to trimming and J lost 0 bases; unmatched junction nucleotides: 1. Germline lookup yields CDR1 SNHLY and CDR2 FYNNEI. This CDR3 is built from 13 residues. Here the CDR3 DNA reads TGTGCCAGCAGACTAGCGGACTCCTACGAGCAGTACTTC. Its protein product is CASRLADSYEQYF.

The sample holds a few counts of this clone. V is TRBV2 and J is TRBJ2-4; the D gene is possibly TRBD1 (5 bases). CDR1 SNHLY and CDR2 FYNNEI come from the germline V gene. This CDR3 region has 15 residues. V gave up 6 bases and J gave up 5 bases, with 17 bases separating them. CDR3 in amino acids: CASSTMNGAENIQYF. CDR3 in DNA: TGTGCCAGCAGCACCATGAATGGGGCGGAAAACATTCAGTACTTC.

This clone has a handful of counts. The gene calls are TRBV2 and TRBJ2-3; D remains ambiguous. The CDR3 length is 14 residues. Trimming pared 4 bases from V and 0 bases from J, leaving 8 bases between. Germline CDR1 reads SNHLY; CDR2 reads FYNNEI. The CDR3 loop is CASSVASSTDTQYF. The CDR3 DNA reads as TGTGCCAGCAGTGTGGCAAGTAGCACAGATACGCAGTATTTT.

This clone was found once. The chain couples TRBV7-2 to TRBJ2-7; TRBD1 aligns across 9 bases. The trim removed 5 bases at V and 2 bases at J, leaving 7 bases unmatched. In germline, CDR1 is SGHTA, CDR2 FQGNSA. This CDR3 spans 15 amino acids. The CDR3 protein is CASSQSGTGPYEQYF. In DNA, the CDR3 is TGTGCCAGCAGCCAGTCCGGGACAGGGCCCTACGAGCAGTACTTC.

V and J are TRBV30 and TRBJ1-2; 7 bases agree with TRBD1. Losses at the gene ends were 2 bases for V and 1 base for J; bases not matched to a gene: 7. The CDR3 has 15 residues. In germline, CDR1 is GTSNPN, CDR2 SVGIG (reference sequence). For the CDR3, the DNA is TGTGCCTGGAGTATAAAGGGGGCTGATAACTATGGCTACACCTTC. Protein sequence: CAWSIKGADNYGYTF.

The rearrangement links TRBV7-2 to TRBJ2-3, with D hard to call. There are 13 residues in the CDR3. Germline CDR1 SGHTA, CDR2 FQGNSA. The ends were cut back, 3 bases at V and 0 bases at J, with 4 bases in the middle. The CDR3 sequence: CASSLSSTDTQYF. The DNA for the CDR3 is TGTGCCAGCAGCTTGAGTAGCACAGATACGCAGTATTTT.

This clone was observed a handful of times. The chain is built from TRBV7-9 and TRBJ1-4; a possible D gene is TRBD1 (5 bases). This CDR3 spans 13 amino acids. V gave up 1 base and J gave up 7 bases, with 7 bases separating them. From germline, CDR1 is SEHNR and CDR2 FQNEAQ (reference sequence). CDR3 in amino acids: CASSLVTGEKLFF. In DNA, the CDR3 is TGTGCCAGCAGCTTAGTCACAGGTGAAAAACTGTTTTTT.